This TCR beta chain was documented in a study of control samples from healthy donors and cancer patients. J was trimmed by 0 bases and V by 9 bases; bases with no gene match: 5. The CDR3 is 14 amino acids. In germline, CDR1 is MNHEY, CDR2 SVGAGI. Produced via immunoSEQ multiplex PCR; TCRdb's table is partial and in-frame only. The repertoire holds 100,000 to 150,000 clones, just under 95% seen once, with 5.5% in the top ten. The chain carries TRBV6-5 and TRBJ2-7, with 10 bases matching TRBD2. The TCR comes from a man aged 18-30 years in good health. The sample was blood. The CDR3: CASIAGGRSYEQYF. DNA for the CDR3: TGTGCCAGTATAGCGGGGGGCCGCTCCTACGAGCAGTACTTC.